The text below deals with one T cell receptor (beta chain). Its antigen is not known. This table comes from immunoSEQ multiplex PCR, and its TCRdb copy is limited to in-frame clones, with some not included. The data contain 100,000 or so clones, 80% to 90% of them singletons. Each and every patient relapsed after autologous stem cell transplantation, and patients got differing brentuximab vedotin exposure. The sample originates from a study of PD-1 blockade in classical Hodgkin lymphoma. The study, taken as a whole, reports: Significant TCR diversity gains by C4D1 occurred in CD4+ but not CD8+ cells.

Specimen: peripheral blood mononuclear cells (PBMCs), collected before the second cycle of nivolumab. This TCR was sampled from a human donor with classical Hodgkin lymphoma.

The CDR3 sequence is CASSIRDEQFF. CDR3 sequence (DNA): TGTGCCAGCAGCATCAGGGATGAGCAGTTCTTC. The genes are TRBV9 and TRBJ2-1, with TRBD1 as a possible D gene (5 bases). The CDR3 runs to 11 residues. Germline lookup yields CDR1 SGDLS and CDR2 YYNGEE. Trimming stripped 4 bases from V and 8 bases from J, with 7 bases between. The full variable domain, in which reference TRBV9 and TRBJ2-1 provide the parts outside the CDR3, is DSGVTQTPKHLITATGQRVTLRCSPRSGDLSVYWYQQSLDQGLQFLIQYYNGEERAKGNILERFSAQQFPDLHSELNLSSLELGDSALYFCASSIRDEQFFGPGTRLTVL.